In its sample, the clone carrying this T cell receptor beta chain was seen many times. Its target is not known. The junction departs from germline at one end; a sequencing error may be responsible. Sequenced material consisted of expressed TCRB transcripts (all of the isolated RNA was reverse transcribed). Clones were sequenced by immunoSEQ multiplex PCR, and TCRdb holds only the in-frame ones, with some missing. The data show more than 300,000 clones, 7% to 10% seen once. These data belong to a study of beta chain features in type 1 diabetes. Overall study: Patients looked much like healthy donors when it came to age, gender and cell yields.

Whole-study findings and limits: cDNA-based sequencing might over-represent cells highly expressing TCR. A pattern of fewer insertions and more deletions at VDJ junctions was seen in type 1 diabetes patients. Among patients with Type 1 diabetes, TCRB CDR3s were moderately but significantly shorter in every one of the four CD4+ subsets.

The sample comprised central memory CD4+ T cells from blood. The TCR was taken from a man aged 30 to 45 with type 1 diabetes.

The CDR3, as DNA: TGCAGCTTTGAGAAGCGGGGCCCCCAGTTCTTC. The encoded protein is CSFEKRGPQFF. The V call is TRBV29-1, the J call TRBJ2-1; 7 positions agree with TRBD2. The germline CDR1 and CDR2 sequences are SQVTM and ANQGSEA. The CDR3 has 11 amino acids.